This passage covers 18 T cell receptor beta chains from one sample sequenced in a study of blood T cell repertoires in COVID-19. TCRdb's table, derived via immunoSEQ multiplex PCR, lists solely in-frame clones and lacks some. The data hold 210,000 or so clones, with roughly 85% observed a single time. Material: peripheral blood. The receptors stem from a man between 45 and 60 years old with COVID-19, enrolled during active disease.

The genes are TRBV24-1 and TRBJ2-4; D perhaps matches TRBD1 (6 bases). The V gene lost 5 bases and the J gene lost 8 bases, with 15 bases spanning the gap. The V gene's germline CDR1 is KGHDR and CDR2 SFDVKD. This CDR3 is 14 amino acids long. CDR3 DNA: TGTGCCACCAGTGGCTCAGGGGAAGGAGACATTCAGTACTTC. Translation gives CATSGSGEGDIQYF.

The rearrangement joins TRBV5-5 to TRBJ1-5; D not certain. Trimming took off 5 bases at V and 5 bases at J, with 11 bases between the two ends. The CDR3 covers 13 residues. The germline V gene encodes CDR1 SGHKS and CDR2 YYEKEE (reference sequence). CDR3 residues: CASSSDIYQPQHF. CDR3 coding DNA: TGTGCCAGCAGTTCTGACATCTATCAGCCCCAGCATTTT.

The count of this clone is one. The chain couples TRBV7-8 to TRBJ2-3; perhaps TRBD2 as D (5 bases). Trimming pared 5 bases from V and 3 bases from J, leaving 6 bases between. The CDR3 length is 12 residues. Germline V lookup: CDR1 SGHVS, CDR2 FQNEAQ. This CDR3 reads CASSTRTDTQYF. CDR3 coding DNA: TGTGCCAGCAGCACTAGGACAGATACGCAGTATTTT.

This clone was recorded only once. This chain connects TRBV29-1 to TRBJ1-5; D possibly corresponds to TRBD1 (6 bases). V was cut by 7 bases and J by 4 bases, with 14 bases left in between. This CDR3 is built from 13 residues. CDR1 and CDR2 (germline): SQVTM, ANQGSEA. CDR3 coding DNA: TGCAGCGCCCTCGAGGGGGGGAATCAGCCCCAGCATTTT. Amino acids: CSALEGGNQPQHF.

The chain recombines TRBV10-3 with TRBJ1-2, with 8 bases that match TRBD1. Losses at the gene ends were 11 bases for V and 3 bases for J; bases not matched to a gene: 11. The CDR3 is 14 amino acids. Germline V gives CDR1 ENHRY, CDR2 SYGVKD. The CDR3 loop is CALKGTGMDYGYTF. The DNA of the CDR3 is TGTGCCTTAAAGGGGACAGGTATGGACTATGGCTACACCTTC.

The chain combines TRBV27 with TRBJ1-1, with TRBD1 identical over 11 bases. The CDR3 totals 15 residues. The V segment lost 6 bases and the J segment 4 bases; nucleotides outside the gene matches: 7. Germline CDR1 and CDR2: MNHEY and SMNVEV (reference sequence). CDR3 DNA sequence: TGTGCCAGCAGACGACCGGGACAGGGGGGCACTGAAGCTTTCTTT. Amino acids: CASRRPGQGGTEAFF.

The DNA of the CDR3 is TGTGCCAGTAATTTTTATGGGAACGGGGGGAACACTGAAGCTTTCTTT. Translating it yields CASNFYGNGGNTEAFF. V and J are TRBV19 and TRBJ1-1; possible D gene TRBD1, 5 bases. CDR3 length: 16 residues. The V gene's germline CDR1 is LNHDA and CDR2 SQIVND (reference sequence). Trimming removed 7 bases at V and 1 base at J, with 19 bases between.

V usage is TRBV5-1 and J usage is TRBJ2-2, with 9 nucleotides matching TRBD2. The V and J ends lost 4 bases and 1 base, in that order; junction bases with no gene match: 5. The CDR3 is 16 amino acids. The V gene's germline CDR1 is SGHRS and CDR2 YFSETQ. As DNA, the CDR3 is TGCGCCAGCAGCCTCATAGCGGGGGAGAACACCGGGGAGCTGTTTTTT. Amino acid sequence: CASSLIAGENTGELFF.

The chain recombines TRBV5-1 with TRBJ1-1, with 7 positions matching TRBD1. This CDR3 is built from 16 residues. CDR1 is SGHRS, CDR2 YFSETQ, per germline. Losses at the gene ends were 0 bases for V and 5 bases for J; bases not matched to a gene: 10. This chain's CDR3 is CASSLVGIGGATEAFF. Written as DNA, the CDR3 is TGCGCCAGCAGCTTGGTCGGGATAGGGGGCGCGACTGAAGCTTTCTTT.

The chain carries TRBV5-1 and TRBJ2-2; 9 nucleotides agree with TRBD1. The V and J ends lost 6 bases and 4 bases, in that order; junction bases with no gene match: 7. The CDR3 spans 15 residues. The germline V gene encodes CDR1 SGHRS and CDR2 YFSETQ. CDR3 loop: CASTGHRGPTGELFF. The CDR3 coding sequence is TGCGCCAGCACCGGACACAGGGGGCCCACCGGGGAGCTGTTTTTT.

Only one count was recorded for this clone. The genes are TRBV6-4 and TRBJ1-2, with 9 bases fitting TRBD1. Trimming cost V 4 bases and J 9 bases; bases outside gene matches: 9. The CDR3 totals 14 residues. Germline CDR1 is MRHNA and CDR2 is SNTAGT. The CDR3 bases are TGTGCCAGCAGTGTAGGGACAGGGTCTTCTCGCTACACCTTC. This translates into CASSVGTGSSRYTF.

The V gene is TRBV11-3, the J gene TRBJ2-1, with D possibly matching TRBD1 (6 bases). Germline assignment: CDR1 SGHNT and CDR2 YENEEA. CDR3 size: 15 residues. Trimming cost V 3 bases and J 5 bases, with 14 bases left between them. The CDR3 sequence is CASSFDRLGNNEQFF. CDR3 DNA: TGTGCCAGCAGCTTCGACAGGTTAGGGAACAATGAGCAGTTCTTC.

The chain is built from TRBV19 and TRBJ1-4; TRBD1 matches 7 bases. Germline CDR1 is LNHDA and CDR2 is SQIVND (reference sequence). CDR3 size: 15 residues. With 7 bases clipped from V and 3 bases from J, the junction kept 8 bases outside the gene matches. The CDR3: CASKSRGMSNEKLFF. The CDR3 region has the DNA TGTGCCAGTAAATCCAGGGGGATGTCTAATGAAAAACTGTTTTTT.

This chain joins TRBV6-5 and TRBJ2-6; no clear D gene. The ends were cut back, 0 bases at V and 3 bases at J, with 9 bases in the middle. This CDR3 is built from 16 residues. Germline-derived CDR1 and CDR2 are MNHEY and SVGAGI. CDR3 in amino acids: CASSYSRSFGANVLTF. CDR3 DNA: TGTGCCAGCAGTTACTCTAGGAGTTTTGGGGCCAACGTCCTGACTTTC.

The gene calls are TRBV7-2 and TRBJ2-7; D is uncertain. The V end lost 0 bases, the J end lost 1 base, and 19 bases lay between the germline ends. Germline V gives CDR1 SGHTA, CDR2 FQGNSA. The CDR3 has 18 residues. The CDR3 reads CASSLAPSLVAGSYEQYF. The CDR3 coding sequence is TGTGCCAGCAGCTTAGCCCCCTCGTTGGTAGCCGGGTCCTACGAGCAGTACTTC.

This chain connects TRBV6-4 to TRBJ2-2; perhaps TRBD2 as D (5 bases). The CDR3 length is 14 residues. Germline V lookup: CDR1 MRHNA, CDR2 SNTAGT. V was pared by 9 bases and J by 3 bases, with 14 bases between. Here the CDR3 DNA reads TGTGCCAGTCGACCGGCGAGGGACACCGGGGAGCTGTTTTTT. Its translation is CASRPARDTGELFF.

V usage is TRBV5-1 and J usage is TRBJ1-4, with 9 bases fitting TRBD1. The CDR3 extends over 14 amino acids. In germline, CDR1 is SGHRS, CDR2 YFSETQ. With 6 bases clipped from V and 7 bases from J, the junction kept 7 bases outside the gene matches. CDR3 protein: CASNTGQGGEKLFF. CDR3 nucleotide sequence: TGCGCCAGCAACACGGGACAGGGTGGTGAAAAACTGTTTTTT.

This chain connects TRBV30 to TRBJ2-6; D might be TRBD1 (6 bases). V gave up 1 base and J gave up 0 bases, with 13 bases separating them. CDR1 is GTSNPN and CDR2 is SVGIG in the germline V gene (reference sequence). The CDR3 consists of 17 residues. Written as DNA, the CDR3 is TGTGCCTGGAGTGCCGGACAGACCAGCTCTGGGGCCAACGTCCTGACTTTC. Protein: CAWSAGQTSSGANVLTF.